This T cell receptor (beta chain) was profiled in a study of spatial heterogeneity in lung cancer. TCRdb called the 5' RACE reads again in MiXCR, with one record for every CDR3 protein. The sample has around 2,500 distinct CDR3 sequences; more than 5.5% are singletons. Germline V lookup: CDR1 SSHAT, CDR2 FNYEAQ (reference sequence). The CDR3 runs 13 residues. This clonotype was picked up many times. As yet, its antigen is unknown. The junction shows a germline mismatch at one end, possibly a read error. Since it is a stray read in a library aimed at alpha chains, this beta chain has a size that is not meaningful. Whole-study findings and limits: In tumors, expanded intratumoral alpha and beta TCR counts tracked mutation counts.

The time point: sample taken at primary tumor resection. The donors were 55 to 85 patients with non-small cell lung cancer that was early-stage and untreated. From tumor, nontumor lung or frozen PBMC, whole RNA was taken unsorted for sequencing. The sequence was collected from a male donor with early-stage non-small cell lung cancer. The J gene is TRBJ1-1, the V gene TRBV7-7; tentative D call: TRBD1 (5 bases). The sample in question was lung tumor tissue, obtained at surgery. The CDR3 bases are TGTGCTAGCAGCTTAGTACCGGGGGACGAAGCTTTCTTT. Translated, it gives CASSLVPGDEAFF.